This TCR beta chain was found in a study of blood T cell repertoires in COVID-19 (dated by TCRdb to 2020 to 2021). For the study in its entirety: The collaborator samples originated in the United States, Italy and Spain and spanned the acute and convalescent phases of COVID-19. The material from the prospective study consisted of cDNA or gDNA derived from T cells, B-cell-depleted T cells, or PBMCs. Deeply sampled blood TCRbeta repertoires from subjects exposed to, actively infected with, or recovered from COVID-19 were included in the dataset. A freely available public database, intended as a resource for researchers studying the immune response to SARS-CoV-2, is where the repertoires were released. Samples came from the ongoing ImmuneRACE study (first 160 participants) plus 1,254 subjects from 6 global collaborators. Nearly every sample came with metadata listing a de-identified subject ID, COVID-19 status, age in years and sex. Where available, HLA class I and class II types were obtained from metadata supplied by the sample provider rather than from assay-based typing. Study-wide conclusions, independent of this receptor: The quantity of clinical and demographic metadata differed by source and by participant and was supplied without curation.

As to this clone: Its antigen is still unknown. The input lacks base qualities; no much larger clone sits a single base away.

Participants in the prospective study were enrolled through a virtual design, were aged 18 to 89 years, and lived in about 25 United States geographic areas. Cohort assignment in the prospective study relied on participant-reported clinical history from a screening survey and a study questionnaire. ImmuneRACE Cohort 3 recovered participants were defined by two consecutive negative NP/OP PCR tests, healthcare professional clearance, or symptom resolution. In the prospective study, mobile phlebotomists collected whole blood, serum and a nasopharyngeal or oropharyngeal swab from each participant. Additional blood draws and questionnaires over a roughly two-month period could optionally be provided by prospective study participants. Blood samples from the prospective study were shipped frozen or at room temperature prior to DNA extraction. CDR1 LNHDA and CDR2 SQIVND are derived from the germline V gene (reference sequence). Measured from the cysteine to the phenylalanine, the CDR3 is 16 residues long. Just CDR3 DNA is preserved here, 48 bases in frame from base 1. Here V drops 6 bases and J drops 5 bases, and the junction holds 12 bases not matched to any gene.

The immunoSEQ Assay, a bias-controlled multiplex PCR, was used to amplify TCRbeta CDR3 regions from genomic DNA. Processing in the source paper ran as follows. Within the assay, amplification of reference gene primers was used to estimate how many nucleated cells each sample contained. To quantify the absolute abundance of each unique TCRbeta CDR3 rearrangement, sequence reads were collapsed and filtered. For each sample, productive Simpson clonality was calculated as the square root of Simpson's diversity index over productive rearrangements. What TCRdb holds here is the immuneACCESS table cut down to in-frame rearrangements. Part of the clones is not present; checked against another copy, under half of the missing clones reflect an unresolved V gene, and the others are unexplained. That table is the source of V, J and clone size, and D and trimming were worked out from the DNA. This sample holds 150,000 to 250,000 clones; 80% to 85% were observed only once. The top ten clonotypes cover roughly 7% of the sample.

Sequenced: PBMCs or T cells enriched from blood (not recorded which). The TCR sequence derives from a man aged 35 to 55 who had recovered from COVID-19. The chain is encoded by TRBV19 joined to TRBJ1-5; 8 central nucleotides agree with TRBD1. Here is the DNA: TGTGCCAGTAGCCAAATCGACAGGGGCTTGGATCAGCCCCAGCATTTT. Translated, this gives CASSQIDRGLDQPQHF.